Below, 4 T cell receptor beta chains from the same sample are listed, as sequenced in a study of Graves' ophthalmopathy and Graves' hyperthyroidism. RNA transcripts were the template, and TCR beta CDR3 regions were amplified from them. In the first round, RT-PCR was carried out with HTBI primers, and a multiplex PCR formed the second round. TCRdb redid the calling of the multiplex PCR reads with MiXCR, one entry per CDR3 protein. The sample yields about 660,000 distinct CDR3 sequences, roughly two fifths seen once. The sequenced sample consisted of peripheral blood. The receptors were gathered from an adult man with Graves' ophthalmopathy.

The chain employs TRBV7-6 and TRBJ2-5; 15 bases are a match to TRBD2. The V gene end was trimmed by 6 bases and the J gene end by 7 bases; junction bases not matched to a gene: 21. The CDR3 runs to 20 residues. Germline CDR1 reads SGHVS; CDR2 reads FNYEAQ. The CDR3 loop reads CASSYEENPGLAGGSRTQYF. CDR3 DNA sequence: TGTGCCAGCAGTTACGAAGAAAACCCGGGACTAGCGGGAGGTTCGCGGACCCAGTACTTC.

This clonotype was observed many times. J is TRBJ2-5 and V is TRBV19; TRBD2 agrees at 10 bases. The CDR3 totals 14 residues. Germline assignment: CDR1 LNHDA and CDR2 SQIVND (reference sequence). Trimming cost V 5 bases and J 5 bases; bases outside gene matches: 5. The CDR3 region has the DNA TGTGCCAGTAGTCTAGCGGGAGCACCCGAGACCCAGTACTTC. Amino acids: CASSLAGAPETQYF.

The chain uses TRBV10-2 and TRBJ1-1, with D perhaps TRBD1 (5 bases). CDR3 size: 13 residues. Germline values: CDR1 WSHSY, CDR2 SAAADI. With 4 bases removed from V and 5 bases from J, the gap between germline ends came to 11 bases. In DNA, the CDR3 is TGCGCCAGCAGTGGGCTCAGGGATACTGAAGCTTTCTTT. The encoded protein is CASSGLRDTEAFF.

V is TRBV2 and J is TRBJ1-5; 7 bases align to TRBD1. CDR1 and CDR2 (germline): SNHLY, FYNNEI. The junction had 11 bases not matched to a gene; V was cut back by 4 bases and J by 8 bases. The CDR3 consists of 15 residues. The chain's CDR3 is CASSGPNRGIEPQHF. CDR3 nucleotide sequence: TGTGCCAGCAGTGGACCAAACAGGGGAATTGAGCCCCAGCATTTT. The variable domain in full, with the rest retrieved from reference TRBV2 and TRBJ1-5, is EPEVTQTPSHQVTQMGQEVILRCVPISNHLYFYWYRQILGQKVEFLVSFYNNEISEKSEIFDDQFSVERPDGSNFTLKIRSTKLEDSAMYFCASSGPNRGIEPQHFGDGTRLSIL.